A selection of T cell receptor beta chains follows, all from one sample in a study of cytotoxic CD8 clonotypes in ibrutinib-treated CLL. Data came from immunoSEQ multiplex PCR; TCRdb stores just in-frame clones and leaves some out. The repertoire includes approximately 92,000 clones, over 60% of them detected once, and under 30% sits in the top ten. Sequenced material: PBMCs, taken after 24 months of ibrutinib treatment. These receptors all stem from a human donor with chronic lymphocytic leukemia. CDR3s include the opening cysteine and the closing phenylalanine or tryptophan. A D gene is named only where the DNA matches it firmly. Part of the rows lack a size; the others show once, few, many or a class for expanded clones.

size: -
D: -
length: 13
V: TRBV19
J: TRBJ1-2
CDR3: CATGDRVFYGYTF
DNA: TGTGCCACCGGGGACCGGGTATTCTATGGCTACACCTTC

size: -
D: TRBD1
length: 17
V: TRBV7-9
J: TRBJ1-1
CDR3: CASSLWTGPIMNTEAFF
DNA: TGTGCCAGCAGCCTATGGACAGGACCCATCATGAACACTGAAGCTTTCTTT

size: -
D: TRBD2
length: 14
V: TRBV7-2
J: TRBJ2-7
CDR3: CASSPGRASYEQYF
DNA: TGTGCCAGCAGCCCCGGGAGGGCCTCCTACGAGCAGTACTTC

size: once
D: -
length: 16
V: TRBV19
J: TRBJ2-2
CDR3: CASSVPSAANTGELFF
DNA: TGTGCCAGTAGTGTCCCTAGCGCCGCGAACACCGGGGAGCTGTTTTTT

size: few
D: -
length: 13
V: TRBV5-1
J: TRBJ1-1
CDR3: CASSSGQNTEAFF
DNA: TGCGCCAGCAGCTCTGGACAGAACACTGAAGCTTTCTTT

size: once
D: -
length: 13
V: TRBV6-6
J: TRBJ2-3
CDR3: CASSYSLAYTQYF
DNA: TGTGCCAGCAGTTACTCATTGGCATATACGCAGTATTTT

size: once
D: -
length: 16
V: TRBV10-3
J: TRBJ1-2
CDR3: CAISESGAPRFYGYTF
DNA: TGTGCCATCAGTGAGTCTGGGGCCCCGAGGTTCTATGGCTACACCTTC

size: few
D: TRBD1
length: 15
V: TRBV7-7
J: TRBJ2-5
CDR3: CASSSQTGGSETQYF
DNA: TGTGCTAGCAGCTCTCAAACAGGGGGGAGTGAGACCCAGTACTTC

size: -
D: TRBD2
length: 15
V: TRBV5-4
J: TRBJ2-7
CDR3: CASSLAERDPYEQYF
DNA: TGTGCCAGCAGCTTGGCGGAGCGGGACCCCTACGAGCAGTACTTC

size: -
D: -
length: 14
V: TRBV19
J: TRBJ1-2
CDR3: CASSITGTNYGYTF
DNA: TGTGCCAGTAGTATTACCGGGACTAACTATGGCTACACCTTC

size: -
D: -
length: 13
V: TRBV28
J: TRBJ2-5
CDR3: CASSSSGGQTQYF
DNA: TGTGCCAGCAGTTCCTCAGGAGGGCAGACCCAGTACTTC

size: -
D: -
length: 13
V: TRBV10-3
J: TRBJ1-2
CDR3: CAISEQGNYGYTF
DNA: TGTGCCATCAGTGAGCAGGGTAACTATGGCTACACCTTC

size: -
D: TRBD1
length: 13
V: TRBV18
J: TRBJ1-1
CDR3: CASSTDRETEAFF
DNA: TGTGCCAGCTCAACCGACAGGGAGACTGAAGCTTTCTTT

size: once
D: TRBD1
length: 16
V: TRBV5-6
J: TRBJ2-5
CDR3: CASSYLGGQYQETQYF
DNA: TGTGCCAGCAGCTACCTTGGGGGACAGTACCAAGAGACCCAGTACTTC

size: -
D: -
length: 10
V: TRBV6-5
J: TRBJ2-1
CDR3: CASNTGYQFF
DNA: TGTGCCAGCAACACAGGCTATCAGTTCTTC

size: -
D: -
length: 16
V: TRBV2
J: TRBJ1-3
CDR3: CASSEALPRTGNTIYF
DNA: TGTGCCAGCAGTGAAGCGCTTCCCAGGACTGGAAACACCATATATTTT

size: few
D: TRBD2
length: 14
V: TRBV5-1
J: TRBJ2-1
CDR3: CASSPGLALNEQFF
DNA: TGCGCCAGCAGCCCGGGACTAGCGTTGAATGAGCAGTTCTTC

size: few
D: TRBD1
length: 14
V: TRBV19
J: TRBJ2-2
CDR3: CASTGTGVPGELFF
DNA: TGTGCCAGTACCGGGACAGGGGTACCCGGGGAGCTGTTTTTT

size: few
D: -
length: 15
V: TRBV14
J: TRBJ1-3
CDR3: CASSQDGSSGNTIYF
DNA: TGTGCCAGCAGCCAAGATGGCTCCTCTGGAAACACCATATATTTT

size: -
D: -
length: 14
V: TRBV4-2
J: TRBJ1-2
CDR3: CASGDGDARYGYTF
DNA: TGTGCCAGCGGGGACGGGGACGCGAGGTATGGCTACACCTTC

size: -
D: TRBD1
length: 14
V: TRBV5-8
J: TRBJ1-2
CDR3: CASRRDRNNYGYTF
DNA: TGTGCCAGCAGGCGGGACAGAAATAACTATGGCTACACCTTC

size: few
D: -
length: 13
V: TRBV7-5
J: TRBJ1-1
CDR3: CARSLLRGNEAFF
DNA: TGTGCCAGAAGCTTATTAAGGGGGAATGAGGCTTTCTTT

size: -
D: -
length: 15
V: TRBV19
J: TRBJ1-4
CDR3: CASSYTSGGTEKLFF
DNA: TGTGCCAGTAGTTATACGTCGGGGGGAACTGAAAAACTGTTTTTT

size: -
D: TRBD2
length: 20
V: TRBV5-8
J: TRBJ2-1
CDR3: CASSLGWGLAGAPSYNEQFF
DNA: TGTGCCAGCAGCTTGGGGTGGGGACTAGCGGGAGCACCATCCTACAATGAGCAGTTCTTC

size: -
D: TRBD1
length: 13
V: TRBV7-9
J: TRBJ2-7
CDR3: CASSRDRTYEQYF
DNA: TGTGCCAGCAGCCGGGACAGGACCTACGAGCAGTACTTC

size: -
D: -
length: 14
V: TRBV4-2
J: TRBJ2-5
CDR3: CASSQDPGIETQYF
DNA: TGTGCCAGCAGCCAAGATCCAGGTATAGAGACCCAGTACTTC

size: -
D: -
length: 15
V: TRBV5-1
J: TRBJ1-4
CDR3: CASAQRDGLNEKLFF
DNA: TGCGCCAGCGCGCAGCGGGACGGATTAAATGAAAAACTGTTTTTT

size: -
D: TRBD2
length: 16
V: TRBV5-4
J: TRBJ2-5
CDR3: CASSPGTSGSQETQYF
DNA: TGTGCCAGCAGCCCCGGGACTAGCGGATCACAAGAGACCCAGTACTTC

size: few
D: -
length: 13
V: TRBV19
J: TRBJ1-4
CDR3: CATRLATNEKLFF
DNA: TGTGCCACCCGACTTGCAACTAATGAAAAACTGTTTTTT

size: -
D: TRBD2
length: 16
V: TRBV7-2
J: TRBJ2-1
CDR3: CASSSPSGRASGEQFF
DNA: TGTGCCAGCAGCTCGCCTAGCGGGAGGGCCTCGGGTGAGCAGTTCTTC

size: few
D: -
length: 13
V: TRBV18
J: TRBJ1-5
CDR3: CASSNGQKEPQHF
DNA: TGTGCCAGCTCAAACGGGCAGAAGGAGCCCCAGCATTTT

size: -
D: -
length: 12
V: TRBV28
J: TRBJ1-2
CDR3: CASGRGAISYTF
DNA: TGTGCCAGCGGGCGGGGAGCCATTTCCTACACCTTC

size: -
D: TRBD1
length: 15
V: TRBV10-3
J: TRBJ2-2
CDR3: CAIRGQGWNTGELFF
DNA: TGTGCCATCAGGGGACAGGGGTGGAACACCGGGGAGCTGTTTTTT

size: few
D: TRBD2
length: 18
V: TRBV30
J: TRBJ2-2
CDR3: CACGVGIFSGGNTGELFF
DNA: TGTGCCTGCGGGGTAGGGATTTTTAGCGGGGGGAACACCGGGGAGCTGTTTTTT

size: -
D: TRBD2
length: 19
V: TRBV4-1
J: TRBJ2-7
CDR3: CASSHDGLAGGLFPDEQYF
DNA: TGCGCCAGCAGCCATGACGGACTAGCGGGAGGTCTATTCCCTGACGAGCAGTACTTC

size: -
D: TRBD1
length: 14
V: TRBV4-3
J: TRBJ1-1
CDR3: CASSRDRLNTEAFF
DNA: TGCGCCAGCAGCCGGGACAGGCTGAACACTGAAGCTTTCTTT

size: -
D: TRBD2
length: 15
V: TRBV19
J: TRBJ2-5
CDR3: CASSVLAGGPVTQYF
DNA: TGTGCCAGTAGTGTACTAGCGGGAGGGCCTGTGACCCAGTACTTC

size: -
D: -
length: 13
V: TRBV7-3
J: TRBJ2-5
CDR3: CASSLGLQETQYF
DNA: TGTGCCAGCAGCTTAGGACTACAAGAGACCCAGTACTTC

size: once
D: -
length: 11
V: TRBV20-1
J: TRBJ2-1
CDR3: CSASGRNEQFF
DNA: TGCAGTGCTAGCGGGAGAAATGAGCAGTTCTTC

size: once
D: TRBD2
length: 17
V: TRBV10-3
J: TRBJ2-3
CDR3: CAISGWTSGRGTDTQYF
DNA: TGTGCCATCAGTGGATGGACTAGCGGGAGGGGGACAGATACGCAGTATTTT

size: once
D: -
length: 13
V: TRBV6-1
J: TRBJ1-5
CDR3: CASSPGRNQPQHF
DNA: TGTGCCAGCAGCCCGGGTCGAAATCAGCCCCAGCATTTT

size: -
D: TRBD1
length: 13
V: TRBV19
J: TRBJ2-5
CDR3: CATGRGHQETQYF
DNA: TGTGCCACAGGAAGGGGGCACCAAGAGACCCAGTACTTC